These 25 T cell receptor beta chains came from one sample sequenced in a study of tumor-infiltrating lymphocytes in primary liver carcinoma. With roughly 500 ng total RNA as template and a constant-region primer, TCR beta cDNA was made. Three rounds of nested multiplex PCR with slightly modified ARM-PCR produced TCR beta libraries. The first two PCR rounds used TRBV1-TRBV30 primers with a Cbeta primer, roughly 10 cycles each. Via MiXCR, TCRdb re-called the multiplex PCR reads, giving one row per CDR3 protein. The data show 85,000 to 100,000 distinct CDR3 sequences, 65% to 70% seen once. Scientists recovered RNA and DNA together from approximately 20-30 mg of unsorted bulk tissue. The source material was tumor-adjacent normal liver tissue. The source is a middle-aged man with primary liver carcinoma and hepatitis B virus infection.

Comment on this clonotype: The junction departs from germline at one end; a sequencing error may be responsible. V is TRBV7-9 and J is TRBJ2-7; 7 nucleotides align to TRBD2. This CDR3 comprises 15 residues. CDR1 is SEHNR, CDR2 FQNEAQ, per germline (reference sequence). This CDR3 is CASSFCGGGTYEQYF. As DNA, the CDR3 is TGTGCCAGCAGCTTCTGCGGCGGGGGTACCTACGAGCAATACTTC. The full variable domain, rest sourced from reference TRBV7-9 and TRBJ2-7, is DTGVSQNPRHKITKRGQNVTFRCDPISEHNRLYWYRQTLGQGPEFLTYFQNEAQLEKSRLLSDRFSAERPKGSFSTLEIQRTEQGDSAMYLCASSFCGGGTYEQYFGPGTRLTVT.

The sample holds many counts of this clonotype. The V call is TRBV6-5, the J call TRBJ2-1; TRBD2 aligns across 7 bases. V lost 6 bases, J lost 1 base, and 6 bases stayed unmatched. Germline V gene sequence: CDR1 MNHEY, CDR2 SVGAGI. This CDR3 has 15 residues. Here the CDR3 reads CASRASGPSYNEQFF. CDR3 sequence (DNA): TGTGCCAGCAGGGCTAGCGGACCTTCCTACAATGAGCAGTTCTTC.

Concerning this clonotype: It may be a read error: a sequence one base away is much more abundant. J is TRBJ2-7 and V is TRBV4-1; tentatively, D is TRBD1 (5 bases). CDR3 size: 13 residues. CDR1 is MGHRA and CDR2 is YSYEKL in the germline V gene. The V and J ends lost 0 bases and 12 bases respectively, with 15 bases between them. The CDR3: CASSQEVMTVVYF. In DNA form, the CDR3 reads TGCGCCAGCAGCCAAGAAGTCATGACAGTCGTGTACTTC.

For this clonotype: A read error is possible here, since a much larger clone lies one base away. This chain uses TRBV6-2 or TRBV6-3 with TRBJ2-1; TRBD2 matches at 8 bases. Germline CDR1 MNHEY, CDR2 SVGEGT. There are 16 residues in the CDR3. CDR3 region: CACSITGGVFFNEQFF. CDR3 in DNA: TGTGCCTGCAGTATAACGGGAGGGGTTTTCTTTAATGAGCAGTTCTTC.

This chain uses TRBV6-1 with TRBJ2-1; TRBD2 might be the D (5 bases). V lost 2 bases to trimming and J lost 8 bases, with 13 bases between them. Per the germline V gene, CDR1 is MNHNS and CDR2 is SASEGT. The CDR3 covers 14 residues. CDR3 region: CASSERNSAYEQFF. DNA for the CDR3: TGTGCCAGCAGTGAACGAAATAGCGCCTATGAGCAGTTCTTC.

Points on this clonotype: Possible read error: a much larger clone is one base away. The chain recombines TRBV14 with TRBJ2-1; 10 bases fit TRBD1. The CDR3 has 15 amino acids. Germline CDR1 is SGHDN and CDR2 is FVKESK. The CDR3 DNA follows: TGTGCCGGCAGCTTGATCCTGACAGGGGGCGATGAGCAGTTCTTC. This sequence encodes CAGSLILTGGDEQFF.

CDR3 in amino acids: CASSLRLISGVEGNEQFF. Written as DNA, the CDR3 is TGCGCCAGCAGCCTACGATTGATTAGCGGGGTGGAGGGAAATGAGCAGTTCTTC. This rearrangement joins TRBV4-1 to TRBJ2-1, with 8 nucleotides matching TRBD2. Per germline, CDR1 MGHRA and CDR2 YSYEKL. This CDR3 is 18 amino acids long. Trimming at V came to 4 bases and at J to 7 bases, leaving 18 bases not matched to a gene.

With regard to this clonotype: Its ends do not fully match the called genes, so a read error is possible. The chain links TRBV6-5 to TRBJ2-1; the match to TRBD2 covers 7 bases. The CDR3 totals 14 residues. Per the germline V gene, CDR1 is MNHEY and CDR2 is SVGAGI. CDR3: CASIRAGCINEQFF. CDR3 sequence (DNA): TGCGCCAGCATCCGAGCGGGATGTATTAATGAGCAGTTCTTC.

A note on this clonotype: Because it lacks the conserved phenylalanine or tryptophan at the end, this CDR3 is likely a read error. V gene TRBV11-2 combines with J gene TRBJ2-2, with TRBD2 as a possible D gene (6 bases). Looked up from germline, CDR1 is SGHAT and CDR2 is FQNNGV. This CDR3 comprises 16 residues. CDR3 sequence reads: CANSLEGGGGSGELFS. CDR3 sequence (DNA): TGTGCCAACAGCTTAGAGGGTGGGGGAGGCTCCGGGGAGCTGTTTTCT.

This clonotype was counted only a few times. The genes are TRBV2 and TRBJ1-1; D gene uncertain. Germline V gene sequence: CDR1 SNHLY, CDR2 FYNNEI. The CDR3 covers 13 residues. Trimming left V 4 bases short and J 4 bases short, with 10 bases between. CDR3 nucleotide sequence: TGTGCCAGCAGTGTGGAGGGATCCACTGAAGCTTTCTTT. Protein sequence: CASSVEGSTEAFF.

This chain connects TRBV28 to TRBJ2-7, with D tentatively TRBD2 (6 bases). Germline assignment: CDR1 MDHEN and CDR2 SYDVKM. The V and J ends lost 3 bases and 9 bases respectively, with 15 bases between them. CDR3 length: 13 residues. CDR3 protein: CASSFRGGIRQYF. The CDR3 coding sequence is TGTGCCAGCAGTTTCCGGGGCGGGATCCGGCAGTACTTC. The full variable domain, its missing parts supplied by reference TRBV28 and TRBJ2-7, is DVKVTQSSRYLVKRTGEKVFLECVQDMDHENMFWYRQDPGLGLRLIYFSYDVKMKEKGDIPEGYSVSREKKERFSLILESASTNQTSMYLCASSFRGGIRQYFGPGTRLTVT.

The rearrangement links TRBV6-6 to TRBJ1-4, with 7 nucleotides matching TRBD1. The germline CDR1 and CDR2 sequences are MNHNY and SVGAGI (reference sequence). J was trimmed by 5 bases and V by 9 bases; bases with no gene match: 9. There are 14 residues in the CDR3. As DNA, the CDR3 is TGTGCCAGTAGTAATGGACAGGACAATGAAAAACTGTTTTTT. Protein: CASSNGQDNEKLFF.

This clonotype came up once. The rearrangement links TRBV12-1 to TRBJ2-5; TRBD1 is the table's D call and was not checked against the DNA. TRBV12-1 is labeled a pseudogene. CDR3 size: 20 residues. The CDR3 protein is CASSRARATNRDRDQETQYF. In nucleotides, the CDR3 is TGTGCCAGCAGCCGCGCGCGCGCTACGAACCGGGACAGGGATCAAGAGACCCAGTACTTC.

About this clonotype itself: Germline is not matched at one junction end, which may reflect a read error. V gene TRBV6-5 combines with J gene TRBJ1-1; D is uncertain. CDR1 and CDR2 (germline): MNHEY, SVGAGI. The CDR3 length is 13 residues. CDR3 sequence (DNA): TGTGCCAGCAGTAAGCGGGAGAACGCTGAAGCTTTCTTT. This sequence encodes CASSKRENAEAFF.

A remark on this clonotype: A much larger clone lies one base from this, so it may be a read error. The chain links TRBV28 to TRBJ2-1; D perhaps matches TRBD2 (6 bases). Germline CDR1 reads MDHEN; CDR2 reads SYDVKM. V was trimmed by 1 base and J by 9 bases, leaving 16 bases between them. The CDR3 consists of 15 residues. Here the CDR3 DNA reads TGTGCCAGCAGTTTATATGGGTCGGGAGTGGGTGAGCAGTTCTTC. It translates to CASSLYGSGVGEQFF.

The chain joins TRBV21-1 to TRBJ2-5; whether TRBD2, the table's D call, matches the DNA was not checked. TRBV21-1 is reported as a pseudogene. The CDR3 loop spans 15 amino acids. CDR3 coding DNA: TGTACCAGCAGCAAAAACGCGGGAGAATCAGAGACCCAGTACTTC. It yields the protein CTSSKNAGESETQYF.

This clonotype occurred many times. J is TRBJ2-1 and V is TRBV29-1; D not resolved. Germline V gene lookup returns CDR1 SQVTM and CDR2 ANQGSEA. This CDR3 is built from 13 residues. V was shortened by 1 base and J by 1 base, with 5 bases between the two germline ends. CDR3 residues: CSVEGTSYNEQFF. The CDR3, as DNA: TGCAGCGTTGAAGGAACATCCTACAATGAGCAGTTCTTC.

This clonotype came up many times. This chain joins TRBV29-1 and TRBJ2-3; 8 bases match TRBD2. After removal of 3 bases from V and 5 bases from J, the junction contained 7 bases not matched to a gene. Germline assignment: CDR1 SQVTM and CDR2 ANQGSEA. The CDR3 extends over 14 amino acids. The CDR3 loop is CSVDDGRAGDTQYF. Written as DNA, the CDR3 is TGCAGCGTTGATGACGGGAGGGCAGGAGATACGCAGTATTTT.

This clonotype was recorded at least ten times. The chain has TRBV7-3 and TRBJ1-1; D is possibly TRBD1 (6 bases). CDR1 SGHTA and CDR2 FQGTGA come from the germline V gene. V was shortened by 3 bases and J by 4 bases, with 9 bases between the two germline ends. This CDR3 comprises 13 residues. The CDR3 sequence is CASSLGGLTEAFF. The CDR3 nucleotides are TGTGCCAGCAGCTTGGGGGGGCTCACTGAAGCTTTCTTT.

Comments on this clonotype: Germline and junction disagree at one end, which may indicate a read error. V usage is TRBV6-1 and J usage is TRBJ2-7, with D possibly TRBD2 on 5 matching bases. There are 14 residues in the CDR3. From germline, CDR1 is MNHNS and CDR2 SASEGT. The CDR3 DNA reads as TGTGCCAGCAGTGGGAGGTGGGGTTCCTACGGGCAGTACTTC. Translation gives CASSGRWGSYGQYF.

With regard to this clonotype: An end of the junction does not agree with germline; a read error may underlie this. The V and J genes are TRBV30 and TRBJ1-5; tentatively, D is TRBD1 (5 bases). The length of the CDR3 is 14 residues. Per germline, CDR1 GTSNPN and CDR2 SVGIG (reference sequence). The CDR3 DNA reads as TGTACCTGGAGTCACGGGACCTTCAATCAGCCCCAGCATTTT. Amino acid sequence: CTWSHGTFNQPQHF.

Points on this clonotype: A much larger clone lies a single base off, so this may be a read error. CDR3 loop: CSVPDTSGGGQETQYF. CDR3 bases: TGCAGCGTTCCGGATACTAGCGGGGGGGGTCAAGAGACCCAGTACTTC. V is TRBV29-1 and J is TRBJ2-5, with 13 positions matching TRBD2. From germline, CDR1 is SQVTM and CDR2 ANQGSEA. CDR3 length: 16 residues. J gave up 2 bases and V 5 bases, and 8 bases lay outside the gene matches.

The chain is built from TRBV12-3 or TRBV12-4 and TRBJ2-1; the match to TRBD1 covers 7 bases. The CDR3 consists of 15 residues. The CDR3 DNA follows: TGTGTCAGAAGTTATGGCAGGGGGAACTACAATGAGCAGTTCTTC. It is translated as CVRSYGRGNYNEQFF.

The J gene is TRBJ2-5, the V gene TRBV2, with 8 nucleotides matching TRBD2. The CDR3 has 11 residues. The germline CDR1 and CDR2 sequences are SNHLY and FYNNEI. The V gene end was trimmed by 6 bases and the J gene end by 7 bases; junction bases not matched to a gene: 1. The CDR3 sequence: CASRGLGTQYF. Written as DNA, the CDR3 is TGTGCCAGCAGGGGACTAGGGACCCAGTACTTC.

The gene calls are TRBV10-3 and TRBJ2-7; possible D gene TRBD2, 6 bases. Trimming took 10 bases from V and 0 from J, leaving 10 bases between them. CDR1 ENHRY and CDR2 SYGVKD come from the germline V gene. The CDR3 has 12 amino acids. CDR3: CATSGDSYEQYF. The CDR3 region has the DNA TGTGCCACCTCGGGGGACTCCTACGAGCAGTACTTC.